Shown below are 26 T cell receptor beta chains from a single sample sequenced in a study of siplizumab effects on memory and regulatory T cells. TCRdb's copy holds only in-frame clones and misses some; the assay was immunoSEQ multiplex PCR. The table has about 64,000 clones, 95% to 98% seen once. The sample consisted of naive CD8+ T cells sorted from blood. All receptors derive from a human donor in good health.

The gene calls are TRBV4-1 and TRBJ2-3, with a possible D match to TRBD2 (6 bases). Trimming shortened V by 0 bases and J by 15 bases, and 16 bases separated the two germline ends. CDR1 is MGHRA, CDR2 YSYEKL, per germline. This CDR3 is 13 amino acids long. CDR3 protein: CASSQEGTGVKYF. CDR3 in DNA: TGCGCCAGCAGCCAAGAAGGGACGGGGGTTAAATATTTT.

The chain is built from TRBV19 and TRBJ2-1; D is possibly TRBD2 (5 bases). V dropped 5 bases and J dropped 4 bases, with 12 bases sitting between them. The CDR3 loop spans 14 amino acids. Per germline, CDR1 LNHDA and CDR2 SQIVND (reference sequence). CDR3 protein: CASSLRTGYNEQFF. The CDR3 DNA follows: TGTGCCAGTAGTCTAAGGACGGGATACAATGAGCAGTTCTTC.

The chain couples TRBV12-5 to TRBJ2-7; a possible D gene is TRBD1 (6 bases). The CDR3 consists of 12 residues. V shed 6 bases and J shed 6 bases, with 12 bases lying between them. Germline values: CDR1 LGHNT, CDR2 FRNRAP. The CDR3 coding sequence is TGTGCTAGTGGCAGGGGCGGGCTCGAGCAGTACTTC. Protein: CASGRGGLEQYF. The full variable domain, completed using reference TRBV12-5 and TRBJ2-7, is DARVTQTPRHKVTEMGQEVTMRCQPILGHNTVFWYRQTMMQGLELLAYFRNRAPLDDSGMPKDRFSAEMPDATLATLKIQPSEPRDSAVYFCASGRGGLEQYFGPGTRLTVT.

The rearrangement uses TRBV6-1 and TRBJ1-5, with D unresolved. The germline CDR1 and CDR2 sequences are MNHNS and SASEGT. The V and J ends lost 0 bases and 0 bases respectively, with 6 bases between them. The CDR3 has 15 amino acids. CDR3 sequence reads: CASSEAEYSNQPQHF. DNA for the CDR3: TGTGCCAGCAGTGAAGCAGAGTATAGCAATCAGCCCCAGCATTTT.

The V and J genes are TRBV4-1 and TRBJ1-5; D is possibly TRBD1 (5 bases). The CDR3 runs to 15 residues. V was trimmed by 4 bases and J by 2 bases, leaving 12 bases between them. The germline V gene has CDR1 MGHRA and CDR2 YSYEKL. Here the CDR3 DNA reads TGCGCCAGCAGCCTGGGGGAGGGCGGCAATCAGCCCCAGCATTTT. Amino acids: CASSLGEGGNQPQHF.

The CDR3 nucleotides read TGCGCCAGCAGTGACATTACGAACACCGGGGAGCTGTTTTTT. Its protein product is CASSDITNTGELFF. The genes are TRBV10-2 and TRBJ2-2; D remains unclear. The CDR3 is 14 residues long. Trimming shortened V by 3 bases and J by 0 bases, and 5 bases separated the two germline ends. CDR1 and CDR2 (germline): WSHSY, SAAADI.

This rearrangement joins TRBV2 to TRBJ2-1; 8 bases are a match to TRBD2. With 1 base clipped from V and 5 bases from J, the junction kept 4 bases outside the gene matches. The CDR3 length is 15 residues. In germline, CDR1 is SNHLY, CDR2 FYNNEI. CDR3 DNA: TGTGCCAGCAGTGAAGAGGCGGGGGGCAACAATGAGCAGTTCTTC. Residues: CASSEEAGGNNEQFF.

Details on this clone: This specimen includes other DNA sequences encoding the same CDR3. The rearrangement links TRBV5-6 to TRBJ2-2; D assignment may be TRBD1 or TRBD2 (5 bases each). The CDR3 runs 13 residues. V dropped 4 bases and J dropped 6 bases, with 10 bases sitting between them. Germline values: CDR1 SGHDT, CDR2 YYEEEE. CDR3 in DNA: TGTGCCAGCAGCAACGGGGCGTCCGGGGAGCTGTTTTTT. It encodes CASSNGASGELFF.

V gene TRBV14 combines with J gene TRBJ1-1; D is perhaps TRBD1 (6 bases). CDR3 size: 13 residues. CDR1 is SGHDN, CDR2 FVKESK, per germline. With 1 base removed from V and 5 bases from J, the gap between germline ends came to 8 bases. This chain's CDR3 is CASSQVQGTEAFF. The CDR3 DNA is TGTGCCAGCAGCCAAGTTCAGGGGACTGAAGCTTTCTTT.

The rearrangement links TRBV4-1 to TRBJ2-5; possible D gene TRBD1, 6 bases. Trimming cost V 3 bases and J 0 bases, with 26 bases left between them. Germline loops: CDR1 MGHRA, CDR2 YSYEKL. The CDR3 runs to 20 residues. The CDR3 bases are TGCGCCAGCAGCCATGGATGGACAGAAGACCTTAAAGAGTACCAAGAGACCCAGTACTTC. Its protein is CASSHGWTEDLKEYQETQYF.

DNA of the CDR3: TGTGCCAGCGCCTTGACAGGTGGGGGGCGAGGTGGCTACACCTTC. Encoded protein: CASALTGGGRGGYTF. The chain employs TRBV6-1 and TRBJ1-2, with a possible D match to TRBD1 (6 bases). The V gene's germline CDR1 is MNHNS and CDR2 SASEGT. The CDR3 is made up of 15 amino acids. Deletions cut 8 bases from V and 7 bases from J, with 23 bases between.

CDR3 residues: CASSQDLRTGVDTEAFF. CDR3 sequence (DNA): TGCGCCAGCAGCCAAGATTTGCGGACAGGGGTTGACACTGAAGCTTTCTTT. J is TRBJ1-1 and V is TRBV4-1; 9 bases line up with TRBD1. Germline V gene data show CDR1 as MGHRA and CDR2 as YSYEKL. CDR3 length: 17 residues. Trimming took 0 bases from V and 3 from J; bases not matched to a gene: 8.

This chain links TRBV4-1 with TRBJ1-2; possibly TRBD1 for D (5 bases). This CDR3 has 16 residues. V lost 4 bases, J lost 1 base, and 16 bases lay in between. Germline V CDR1 and CDR2: MGHRA, YSYEKL. The CDR3 loop reads CASSLDERQRNYGYTF. The CDR3, as DNA: TGCGCCAGCAGCCTAGACGAAAGACAGCGTAACTATGGCTACACCTTC.

The chain recombines TRBV2 with TRBJ1-6, with D possibly matching TRBD1 (5 bases). Trimming shortened V by 6 bases and J by 4 bases, and 16 bases separated the two germline ends. The CDR3 extends over 16 amino acids. CDR1 is SNHLY and CDR2 is FYNNEI in the germline V gene. The CDR3 DNA reads TGTGCCAGCAGCGCACAGGCCCCCGCTTATAATTCACCCCTCCACTTT. Translating it yields CASSAQAPAYNSPLHF.

The chain is built from TRBV5-6 and TRBJ2-5; 9 bases are a match to TRBD2. The length of the CDR3 is 12 residues. CDR1 SGHDT and CDR2 YYEEEE come from the germline V gene. V lost 7 bases, J lost 7 bases, and 5 bases stayed unmatched. The CDR3 bases are TGTGCCAGCTCCTGGACTAGCGCGACCCAGTACTTC. Its translation: CASSWTSATQYF. The full variable domain, in which reference TRBV5-6 and TRBJ2-5 provide the parts outside the CDR3, is DAGVTQSPTHLIKTRGQQVTLRCSPKSGHDTVSWYQQALGQGPQFIFQYYEEEERQRGNFPDRFSGHQFPNYSSELNVNALLLGDSALYLCASSWTSATQYFGPGTRLLVL.

The chain uses TRBV6-5 and TRBJ2-7; 8 bases agree with TRBD2. The length of the CDR3 is 14 residues. V gave up 0 bases and J gave up 3 bases; unmatched junction bases: 1. Germline V gene lookup returns CDR1 MNHEY and CDR2 SVGAGI. The CDR3 region has the DNA TGTGCCAGCAGTTACTCCGCGGGGGGCTACGAGCAGTACTTC. This gives the protein CASSYSAGGYEQYF.

This chain uses TRBV7-8 with TRBJ1-1; no definite D call. The CDR3 is made up of 13 amino acids. Germline V gives CDR1 SGHVS, CDR2 FQNEAQ. With 2 bases removed from V and 0 bases from J, the gap between germline ends came to 4 bases. The CDR3 here is CASSLWVNTEAFF. DNA of the CDR3: TGTGCCAGCAGCTTATGGGTGAACACTGAAGCTTTCTTT.

This clone was seen a handful of times. The gene calls are TRBV5-8 and TRBJ1-2; D gene unclear. V dropped 7 bases and J dropped 5 bases, with 9 bases sitting between them. The CDR3 extends over 11 amino acids. From germline, CDR1 is SGHTS and CDR2 YDEGEE. The CDR3 DNA reads as TGTGCCAGCGTTGGAGGGTATGGCTACACCTTC. It translates to CASVGGYGYTF.

The chain has TRBV9 and TRBJ2-2, with D possibly TRBD1 on 5 matching bases. The CDR3 length is 13 residues. Looked up from germline, CDR1 is SGDLS and CDR2 is YYNGEE. V lost 2 bases and J 6 bases, leaving 8 bases between the germline ends. The CDR3 region is CASSVQGPGELFF. The CDR3 DNA reads TGTGCCAGCAGCGTTCAGGGCCCCGGGGAGCTGTTTTTT.

This clone was seen once. This chain joins TRBV13 and TRBJ1-1; D is perhaps TRBD1 (5 bases). Germline V gene sequence: CDR1 PRHDT, CDR2 FYEKMQ (reference sequence). V was shortened by 8 bases and J by 1 base, with 11 bases between the two germline ends. This CDR3 region has 13 residues. The CDR3 region is CASGGTGNTEAFF. The CDR3 bases are TGTGCCAGCGGGGGAACAGGGAACACTGAAGCTTTCTTT.

The chain combines TRBV28 with TRBJ1-2; D is perhaps TRBD1 (5 bases). The V gene lost 5 bases and the J gene lost 1 base, with 14 bases spanning the gap. Looked up from germline, CDR1 is MDHEN and CDR2 is SYDVKM. This CDR3 comprises 15 residues. The CDR3 loop is CASSPPRVINYGYTF. CDR3 nucleotide sequence: TGTGCCAGCAGTCCCCCCAGGGTTATTAACTATGGCTACACCTTC.

This clone has only one observation. The chain joins TRBV5-6 to TRBJ2-1; the D gene is possibly TRBD2 (5 bases). CDR3 length: 17 amino acids. CDR1 and CDR2 from the germline V gene are SGHDT and YYEEEE. V was cut by 2 bases and J by 6 bases, with 21 bases left in between. The DNA for the CDR3 is TGTGCCAGCAGCTTTTTCTCACCGGTGGACTTGGCCAATGAGCAGTTCTTC. It encodes CASSFFSPVDLANEQFF.

V usage is TRBV19 and J usage is TRBJ2-2; D not certain. This CDR3 spans 14 amino acids. The germline V gene has CDR1 LNHDA and CDR2 SQIVND (reference sequence). The germline V and J ends were trimmed by 1 base and 1 base, with 4 bases remaining between them. The CDR3 protein is CASSIGLNTGELFF. The CDR3 nucleotides read TGTGCCAGTAGTATAGGTCTGAACACCGGGGAGCTGTTTTTT.

The chain joins TRBV2 to TRBJ2-5; 10 positions agree with TRBD2. CDR3 length: 17 residues. Trimming took 3 bases from V and 5 from J; bases not matched to a gene: 12. CDR1 and CDR2 from the germline V gene are SNHLY and FYNNEI. CDR3 DNA sequence: TGTGCCAGCAGTGACCCCAGGAGCGGGGGGGCACAGGAGACCCAGTACTTC. Its translation is CASSDPRSGGAQETQYF.

The chain links TRBV7-3 to TRBJ2-1; D possibly matches TRBD1 or TRBD2 (5 bases each). Germline V gives CDR1 SGHTA, CDR2 FQGTGA. The V gene lost 2 bases and the J gene lost 8 bases, with 19 bases spanning the gap. The CDR3 has 16 residues. CDR3 sequence: CASSLGGQGVSDEQFF. The DNA for the CDR3 is TGTGCCAGCAGCTTAGGCGGGCAGGGAGTGAGCGATGAGCAGTTCTTC.

This clone was seen more than once but under ten times. J is TRBJ1-1 and V is TRBV7-9; D uncertain. Trimming took off 3 bases at V and 5 bases at J, with 10 bases between the two ends. There are 13 residues in the CDR3. Germline V CDR1 and CDR2: SEHNR, FQNEAQ (reference sequence). The CDR3 sequence is CASSFEGQTEAFF. CDR3 coding DNA: TGTGCCAGCAGCTTTGAAGGGCAAACTGAAGCTTTCTTT.